This TCR beta chain was retrieved from a study of cytomegalovirus exposure and HLA in healthy donors. Primers: 60 Vbeta forward and 13 Jbeta reverse. Libraries were prepared by immunoSEQ multiplex PCR; TCRdb keeps only in-frame clonotypes and omits some of them. The sample consists of some 270,000 clones, nearly 95% of them appearing once. The material sequenced was PBMCs. The source is a girl aged 2-10 years in good health and CMV-seronegative.

Here the CDR3 DNA reads TGTGCCAGCACCGGACTAAGTGCCGTTAAAGAGACCCAGTACTTC. It is translated as CASTGLSAVKETQYF. The chain has TRBV2 and TRBJ2-5, with D possibly matching TRBD2 (6 bases). With 7 bases removed from V and 3 bases from J, the gap between germline ends came to 18 bases. The CDR3 extends over 15 amino acids. Germline V lookup: CDR1 SNHLY, CDR2 FYNNEI.